This T cell receptor beta chain is drawn from a study of blood T cell repertoires in COVID-19. Study summary: The United States, Italy and Spain were the sources of the acute and convalescent COVID-19 samples.

Original data processing: Quantification of nucleated cells was approximated via reference gene primer amplification. Libraries were prepared by immunoSEQ multiplex PCR; TCRdb keeps only in-frame clonotypes and omits some of them. The D gene and trimming were derived from the DNA, and the V and J assignments and clone size from that table. This table holds 90,000 or so clones, approximately 83% found once. The germline V gene has CDR1 SGHTA and CDR2 FQGNSA. V lost 3 bases and J 9 bases, leaving 10 bases between the germline ends. The CDR3 runs to 12 residues. The sequence derives from a man aged 55 to 70 with acute or convalescent COVID-19. V gene TRBV7-2 combines with J gene TRBJ2-3; TRBD1 might be the D (6 bases). The sequencing sample was made of peripheral blood. The CDR3: CASSFRGGTQYF. The CDR3 coding sequence is TGTGCCAGCAGCTTCAGGGGTGGGACGCAGTATTTT.